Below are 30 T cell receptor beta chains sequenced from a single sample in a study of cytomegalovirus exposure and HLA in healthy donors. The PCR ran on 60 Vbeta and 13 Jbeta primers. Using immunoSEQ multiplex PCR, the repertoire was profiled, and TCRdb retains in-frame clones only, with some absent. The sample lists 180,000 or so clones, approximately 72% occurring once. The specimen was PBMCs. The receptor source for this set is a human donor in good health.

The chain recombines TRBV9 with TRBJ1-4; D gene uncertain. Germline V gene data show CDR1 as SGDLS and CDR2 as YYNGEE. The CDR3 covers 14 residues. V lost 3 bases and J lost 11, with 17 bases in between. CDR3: CASSAVKASGKLFF. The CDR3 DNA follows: TGTGCCAGCAGCGCGGTCAAAGCTTCGGGGAAACTGTTTTTT.

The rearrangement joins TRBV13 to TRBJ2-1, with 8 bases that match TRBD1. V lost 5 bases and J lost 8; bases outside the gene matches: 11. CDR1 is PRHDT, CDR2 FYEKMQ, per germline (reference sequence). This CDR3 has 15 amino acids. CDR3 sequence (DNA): TGTGCCAGCAGCCCCAGGGGGCGCAGGGTCGATGAGCAGTTCTTC. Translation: CASSPRGRRVDEQFF. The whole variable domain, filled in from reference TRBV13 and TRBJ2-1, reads AAGVIQSPRHLIKEKRETATLKCYPIPRHDTVYWYQQGPGQDPQFLISFYEKMQSDKGSIPDRFSAQQFSDYHSELNMSSLELGDSALYFCASSPRGRRVDEQFFGPGTRLTVL.

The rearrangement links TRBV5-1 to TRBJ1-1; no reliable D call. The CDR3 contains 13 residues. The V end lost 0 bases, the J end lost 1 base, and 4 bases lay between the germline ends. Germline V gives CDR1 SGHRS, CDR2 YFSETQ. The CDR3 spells CASSLAPNTEAFF. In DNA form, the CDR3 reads TGCGCCAGCAGCTTGGCTCCGAACACTGAAGCTTTCTTT.

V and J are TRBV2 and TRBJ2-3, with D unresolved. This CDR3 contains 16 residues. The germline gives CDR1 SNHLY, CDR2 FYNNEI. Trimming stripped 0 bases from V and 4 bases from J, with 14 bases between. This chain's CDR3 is CASSEASLGRADTQYF. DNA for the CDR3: TGTGCCAGCAGTGAAGCCTCTCTGGGTCGGGCAGATACGCAGTATTTT.

The CDR3 loop reads CASSLTGGPNQPQHF. The CDR3 nucleotides are TGTGCCAGCAGCTTGACAGGGGGCCCCAATCAGCCCCAGCATTTT. The chain joins TRBV5-8 to TRBJ1-5; TRBD1 aligns across 9 bases. J was trimmed by 3 bases and V by 1 base; bases with no gene match: 2. CDR1 is SGHTS, CDR2 YDEGEE, per germline. This CDR3 is built from 15 residues.

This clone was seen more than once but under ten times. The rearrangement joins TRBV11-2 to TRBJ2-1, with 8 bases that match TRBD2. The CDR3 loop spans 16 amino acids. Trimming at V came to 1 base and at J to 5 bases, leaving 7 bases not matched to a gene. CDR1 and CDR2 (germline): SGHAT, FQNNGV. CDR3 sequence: CASSLVGSGGDNEQFF. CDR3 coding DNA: TGTGCCAGCAGCTTAGTAGGCAGCGGGGGTGACAATGAGCAGTTCTTC.

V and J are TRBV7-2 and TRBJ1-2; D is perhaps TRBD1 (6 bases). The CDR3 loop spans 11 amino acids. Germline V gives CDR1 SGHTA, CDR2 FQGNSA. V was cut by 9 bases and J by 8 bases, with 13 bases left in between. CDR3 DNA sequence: TGTGCCAGTCACAGGGTAAGGGGCTACACCTTC. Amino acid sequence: CASHRVRGYTF. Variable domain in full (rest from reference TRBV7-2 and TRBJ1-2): GAGVSQSPSNKVTEKGKDVELRCDPISGHTALYWYRQSLGQGLEFLIYFQGNSAPDKSGLPSDRFSAERTGGSVSTLTIQRTQQEDSAVYLCASHRVRGYTFGSGTRLTVV.

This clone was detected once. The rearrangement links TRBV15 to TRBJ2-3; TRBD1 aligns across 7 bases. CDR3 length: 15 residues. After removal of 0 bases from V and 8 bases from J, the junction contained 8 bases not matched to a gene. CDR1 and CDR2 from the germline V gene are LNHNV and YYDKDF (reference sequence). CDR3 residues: CATSRDGRQGGTQYF. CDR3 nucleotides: TGTGCCACCAGCAGAGATGGCCGACAGGGCGGTACGCAGTATTTT. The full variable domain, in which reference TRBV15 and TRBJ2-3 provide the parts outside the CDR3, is DAMVIQNPRYQVTQFGKPVTLSCSQTLNHNVMYWYQQKSSQAPKLLFHYYDKDFNNEADTPDNFQSRRPNTSFCFLDIRSPGLGDTAMYLCATSRDGRQGGTQYFGPGTRLTVL.

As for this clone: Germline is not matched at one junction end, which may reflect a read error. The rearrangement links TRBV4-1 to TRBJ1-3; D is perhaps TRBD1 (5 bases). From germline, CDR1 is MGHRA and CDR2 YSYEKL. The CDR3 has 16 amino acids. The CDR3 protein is CASSQIQLSGGNIIYF. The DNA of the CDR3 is TGCGCCAGCAGCCAAATTCAGTTGTCGGGGGGAAACATCATATATTTT.

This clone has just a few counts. The CDR3 loop reads CASSIDRVSDGYTF. Here the CDR3 DNA reads TGTGCCAGTAGTATAGACAGGGTTTCAGATGGCTACACCTTC. The V call is TRBV19, the J call TRBJ1-2; D might be TRBD1 (5 bases). Trimming removed 0 bases at V and 6 bases at J, with 11 bases between. This CDR3 comprises 14 residues. From germline, CDR1 is LNHDA and CDR2 SQIVND (reference sequence).

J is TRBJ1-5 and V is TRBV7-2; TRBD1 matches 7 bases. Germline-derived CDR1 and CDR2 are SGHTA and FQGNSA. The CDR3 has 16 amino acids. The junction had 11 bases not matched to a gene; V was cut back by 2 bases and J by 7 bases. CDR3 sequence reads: CASSLFSDRVEQPQHF. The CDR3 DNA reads TGTGCCAGCAGCTTATTCTCTGACAGGGTGGAACAGCCCCAGCATTTT.

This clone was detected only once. The CDR3 region is CASTMGQVTTEAFF. As DNA, the CDR3 is TGTGCCAGCACCATGGGACAGGTGACCACTGAAGCTTTCTTT. This chain connects TRBV5-4 to TRBJ1-1, with TRBD1 matching 8 bases. V shed 6 bases and J 4 bases; nucleotides not matched to a gene: 8. The CDR3 length is 14 residues. CDR1 and CDR2 from the germline V gene are SGHNT and YYREEE (reference sequence).

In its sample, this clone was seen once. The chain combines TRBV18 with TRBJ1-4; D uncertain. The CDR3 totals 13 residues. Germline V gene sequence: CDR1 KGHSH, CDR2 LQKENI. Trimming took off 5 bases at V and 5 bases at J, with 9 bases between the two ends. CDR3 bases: TGTGCCAGCTCAGAGACGGAGAATGAAAAACTGTTTTTT. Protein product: CASSETENEKLFF.

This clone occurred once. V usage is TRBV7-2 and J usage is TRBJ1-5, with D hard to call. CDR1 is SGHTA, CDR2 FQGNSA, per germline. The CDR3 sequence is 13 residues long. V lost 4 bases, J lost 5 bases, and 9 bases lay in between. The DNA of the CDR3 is TGTGCCAGCAGCTATAGAAGAGATCAGCCCCAGCATTTT. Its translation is CASSYRRDQPQHF. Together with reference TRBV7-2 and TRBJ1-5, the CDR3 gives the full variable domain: GAGVSQSPSNKVTEKGKDVELRCDPISGHTALYWYRQSLGQGLEFLIYFQGNSAPDKSGLPSDRFSAERTGGSVSTLTIQRTQQEDSAVYLCASSYRRDQPQHFGDGTRLSIL.

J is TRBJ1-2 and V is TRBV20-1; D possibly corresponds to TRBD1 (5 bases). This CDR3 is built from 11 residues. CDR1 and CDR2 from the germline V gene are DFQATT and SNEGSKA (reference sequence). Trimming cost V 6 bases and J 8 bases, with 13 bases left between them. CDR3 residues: CSAADRKGYTF. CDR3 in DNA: TGCAGTGCAGCTGACAGAAAAGGCTACACCTTC.

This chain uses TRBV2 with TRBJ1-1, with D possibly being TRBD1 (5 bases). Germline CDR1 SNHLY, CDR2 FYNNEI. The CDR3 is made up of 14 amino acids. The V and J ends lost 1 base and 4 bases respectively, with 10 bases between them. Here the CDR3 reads CASSEGVRGTEAFF. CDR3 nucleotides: TGTGCCAGCAGTGAAGGGGTAAGGGGCACTGAAGCTTTCTTT.

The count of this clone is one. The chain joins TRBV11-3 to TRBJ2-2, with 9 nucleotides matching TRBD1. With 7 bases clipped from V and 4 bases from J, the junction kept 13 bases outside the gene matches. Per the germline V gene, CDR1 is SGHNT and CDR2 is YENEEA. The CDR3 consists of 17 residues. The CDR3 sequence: CASNSHTGTGSTGELFF. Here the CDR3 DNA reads TGTGCCAGCAATTCTCATACCGGGACAGGGTCCACCGGGGAGCTGTTTTTT.

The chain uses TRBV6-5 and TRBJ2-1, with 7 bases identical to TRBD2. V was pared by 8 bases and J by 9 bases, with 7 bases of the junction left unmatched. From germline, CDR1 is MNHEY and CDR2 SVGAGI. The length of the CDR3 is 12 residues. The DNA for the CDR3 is TGTGCCAGCGGTAGGGGAGGGTCTGAGCAGTTCTTC. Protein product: CASGRGGSEQFF.

CDR3 residues: CASSISQGSPYEQYF. CDR3 nucleotides: TGTGCCAGTAGTATCTCACAGGGATCCCCCTACGAGCAGTACTTC. V and J are TRBV19 and TRBJ2-7, with D maybe TRBD1 (6 bases). The CDR3 length is 15 residues. Per germline, CDR1 LNHDA and CDR2 SQIVND (reference sequence). The V and J ends lost 3 bases and 2 bases respectively, with 14 bases between them.

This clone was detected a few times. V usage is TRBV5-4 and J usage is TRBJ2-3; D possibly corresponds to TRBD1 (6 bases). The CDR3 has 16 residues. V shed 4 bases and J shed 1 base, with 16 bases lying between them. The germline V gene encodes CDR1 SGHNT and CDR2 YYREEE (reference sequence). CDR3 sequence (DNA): TGTGCCAGCAGCCAGGAACAGGGAAGGGGCACAGATACGCAGTATTTT. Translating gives CASSQEQGRGTDTQYF.

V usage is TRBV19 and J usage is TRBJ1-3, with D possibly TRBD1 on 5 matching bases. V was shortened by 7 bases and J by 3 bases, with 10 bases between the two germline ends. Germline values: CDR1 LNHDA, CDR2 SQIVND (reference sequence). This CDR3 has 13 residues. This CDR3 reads CASKGRGGNTIYF. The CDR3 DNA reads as TGTGCCAGTAAGGGGAGGGGTGGAAACACCATATATTTT.

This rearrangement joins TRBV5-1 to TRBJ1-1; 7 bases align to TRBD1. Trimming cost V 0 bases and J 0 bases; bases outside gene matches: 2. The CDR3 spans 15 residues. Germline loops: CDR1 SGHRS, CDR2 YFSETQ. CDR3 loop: CASSLDGTVNTEAFF. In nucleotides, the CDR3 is TGCGCCAGCAGCTTGGATGGGACAGTGAACACTGAAGCTTTCTTT. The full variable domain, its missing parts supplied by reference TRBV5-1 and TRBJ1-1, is KAGVTQTPRYLIKTRGQQVTLSCSPISGHRSVSWYQQTPGQGLQFLFEYFSETQRNKGNFPGRFSGRQFSNSRSEMNVSTLELGDSALYLCASSLDGTVNTEAFFGQGTRLTVV.

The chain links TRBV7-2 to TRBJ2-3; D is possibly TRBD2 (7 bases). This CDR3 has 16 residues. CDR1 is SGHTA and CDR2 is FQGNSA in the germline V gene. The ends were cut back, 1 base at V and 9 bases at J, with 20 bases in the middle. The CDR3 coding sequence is TGTGCCAGCAGCTTAGGGGGGGCGGGGGCCCAGCAAACGCAGTATTTT. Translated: CASSLGGAGAQQTQYF.

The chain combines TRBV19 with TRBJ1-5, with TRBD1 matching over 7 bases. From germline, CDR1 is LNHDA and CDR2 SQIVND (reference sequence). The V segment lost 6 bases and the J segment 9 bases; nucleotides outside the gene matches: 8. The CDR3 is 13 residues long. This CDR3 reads CASSPDRVRPQHF. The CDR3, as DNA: TGTGCCAGTAGCCCCGACAGGGTACGGCCCCAGCATTTT.

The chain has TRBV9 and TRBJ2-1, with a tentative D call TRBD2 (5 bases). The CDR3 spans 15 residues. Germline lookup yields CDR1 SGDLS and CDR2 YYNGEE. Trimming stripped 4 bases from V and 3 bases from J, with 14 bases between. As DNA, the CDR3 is TGTGCCAGCAGCCCGAGGGCTTCGGGCTACAATGAGCAGTTCTTC. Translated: CASSPRASGYNEQFF.

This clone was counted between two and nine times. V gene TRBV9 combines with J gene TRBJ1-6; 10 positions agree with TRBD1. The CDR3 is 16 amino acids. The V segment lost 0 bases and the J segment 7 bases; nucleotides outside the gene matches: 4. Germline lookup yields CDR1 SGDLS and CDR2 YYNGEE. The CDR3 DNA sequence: TGTGCCAGCAGCGTAGTCTGGGGACAGGGGAATTCACCCCTCCACTTT. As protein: CASSVVWGQGNSPLHF.

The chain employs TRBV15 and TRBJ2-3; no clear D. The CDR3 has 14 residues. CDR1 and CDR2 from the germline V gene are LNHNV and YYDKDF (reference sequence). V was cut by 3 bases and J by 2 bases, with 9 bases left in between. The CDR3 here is CATSRGSLTDTQYF. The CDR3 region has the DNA TGTGCCACCAGCAGGGGCAGCCTCACAGATACGCAGTATTTT.

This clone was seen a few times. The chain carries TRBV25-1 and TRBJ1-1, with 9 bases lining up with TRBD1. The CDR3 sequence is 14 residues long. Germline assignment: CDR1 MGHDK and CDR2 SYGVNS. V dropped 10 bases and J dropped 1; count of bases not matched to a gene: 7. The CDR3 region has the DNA TGTGCCACCACAGGGGGCCTTTCGAACACTGAAGCTTTCTTT. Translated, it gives CATTGGLSNTEAFF.

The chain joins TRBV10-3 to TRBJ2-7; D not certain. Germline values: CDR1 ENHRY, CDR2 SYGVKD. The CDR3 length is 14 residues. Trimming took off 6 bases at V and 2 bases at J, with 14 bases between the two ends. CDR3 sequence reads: CAIRDRLTTYEQYF. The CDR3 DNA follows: TGTGCCATCAGGGATCGCTTAACTACCTACGAGCAGTACTTC.

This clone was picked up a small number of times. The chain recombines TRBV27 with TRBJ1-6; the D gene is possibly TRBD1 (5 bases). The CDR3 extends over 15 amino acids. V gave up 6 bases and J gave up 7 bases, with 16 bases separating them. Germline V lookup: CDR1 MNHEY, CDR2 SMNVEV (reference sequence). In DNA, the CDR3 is TGTGCCAGCAGAAGCCCTGACAGACCCAATTCACCCCTCCACTTT. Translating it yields CASRSPDRPNSPLHF.